The 8 T cell receptor beta chains below were found in one sample sequenced in a study of T cells in Graves' hyperthyroidism and ophthalmopathy. TCR beta CDR3 regions were amplified from RNA transcripts. Primed by the HTBI set, a first-round RT-PCR was run on the TCR CDR3. TCRdb re-derived calls from the multiplex PCR reads in MiXCR, one entry per CDR3 protein. This repertoire shows about 520,000 distinct CDR3 sequences, roughly a quarter found once; its top ten account for about 11%. Sequencing was done on a sample of blood. These receptors were taken from a woman under 40 with Graves' ophthalmopathy.

V and J are TRBV12-3 or TRBV12-4 and TRBJ1-5; TRBD1 matches at 9 bases. Germline trimming cut 6 bases from V and 6 bases from J; bases unmatched to any gene: 3. This CDR3 region has 13 residues. CDR3 nucleotides: TGTGCCAGCAGGAAACAGGGGGCTCAGCCCCAGCATTTT. Its protein is CASRKQGAQPQHF.

V gene TRBV6-5 combines with J gene TRBJ2-5; TRBD2 aligns across 14 bases. Unmatched junction bases numbered 3, after V lost 1 base and J lost 5 bases. The CDR3 length is 16 residues. The V gene's germline CDR1 is MNHEY and CDR2 SVGAGI. The CDR3 here is CASSYWTSGGRETQYF. CDR3 nucleotides: TGTGCCAGCAGTTACTGGACTAGCGGGGGGCGGGAGACCCAGTACTTC.

This clonotype was counted a single time. The genes are TRBV6-2 or TRBV6-3 and TRBJ2-7, with TRBD1 matching over 9 bases. This CDR3 comprises 14 residues. The junction had 10 bases not matched to a gene; V was cut back by 6 bases and J by 7 bases. Germline loops: CDR1 MNHEY, CDR2 SVGEGT. DNA for the CDR3: TGTGCCAGCAGGGGGACAGGGAAAGGCTATGAGCAGTACTTC. It is translated as CASRGTGKGYEQYF.

This clonotype was seen only a few times. The chain uses TRBV2 and TRBJ2-5; D may be TRBD2 (6 bases). V was cut by 5 bases and J by 1 base, with 11 bases left in between. Per the germline V gene, CDR1 is SNHLY and CDR2 is FYNNEI. This CDR3 contains 14 residues. CDR3 in amino acids: CASSWGERQETQYF. The CDR3 coding sequence is TGTGCCAGCAGTTGGGGGGAGCGCCAAGAGACCCAGTACTTC.

This clonotype was counted ten times or more. The gene calls are TRBV19 and TRBJ1-5, with no clear D. This CDR3 has 13 residues. The germline V and J ends were trimmed by 8 bases and 11 bases, with 19 bases remaining between them. Looked up from germline, CDR1 is LNHDA and CDR2 is SQIVND (reference sequence). The CDR3 DNA reads as TGTGCCAGTGGGAAGACGGACGAGAGGTCCCAGCATTTT. Translating gives CASGKTDERSQHF.

On this clonotype: A junction boundary mismatches the germline segment, possibly from a read error. The chain recombines TRBV4-1 with TRBJ2-5; either TRBD1 or TRBD2 may supply D (5 bases each). CDR1 MGHRA and CDR2 YSYEKL come from the germline V gene. The length of the CDR3 is 15 residues. CDR3 region: CASSQGGSAIESQYF. In DNA form, the CDR3 reads TGCGCCAGCAGCCAAGGGGGGTCCGCAATAGAGAGCCAGTACTTC.

This clonotype was picked up many times. V is TRBV6-2 or TRBV6-3 and J is TRBJ2-2; the D gene is possibly TRBD1 (5 bases). The CDR3 runs to 14 residues. Per germline, CDR1 MNHEY and CDR2 SVGEGT. Trimming pared 6 bases from V and 1 base from J, leaving 9 bases between. In DNA, the CDR3 is TGTGCCAGCAGGCCCACAGGGAACACCGGGGAGCTGTTTTTT. This codes for CASRPTGNTGELFF.

This clonotype came up many times. CDR3 residues: CASSRTSGTNTGELFF. Written as DNA, the CDR3 is TGTGCCAGCAGTCGGACTAGCGGGACGAACACCGGGGAGCTGTTTTTT. The V gene is TRBV12-3 or TRBV12-4, the J gene TRBJ2-2, with 12 positions matching TRBD2. Trimming took 5 bases from V and 0 from J; bases not matched to a gene: 1. The CDR3 is 16 residues long.